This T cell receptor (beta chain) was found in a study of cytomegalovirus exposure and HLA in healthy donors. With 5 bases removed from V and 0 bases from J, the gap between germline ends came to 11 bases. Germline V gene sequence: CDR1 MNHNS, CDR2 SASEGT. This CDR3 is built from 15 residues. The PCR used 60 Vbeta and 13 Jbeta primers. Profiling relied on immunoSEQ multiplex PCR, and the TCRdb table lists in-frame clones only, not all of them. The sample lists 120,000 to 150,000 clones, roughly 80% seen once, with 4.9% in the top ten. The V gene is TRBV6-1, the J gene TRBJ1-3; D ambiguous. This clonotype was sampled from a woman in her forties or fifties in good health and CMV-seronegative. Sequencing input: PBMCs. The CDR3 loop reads CASSLLEVSGNTIYF. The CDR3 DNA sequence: TGTGCCAGCAGTCTCCTTGAGGTCTCTGGAAACACCATATATTTT.